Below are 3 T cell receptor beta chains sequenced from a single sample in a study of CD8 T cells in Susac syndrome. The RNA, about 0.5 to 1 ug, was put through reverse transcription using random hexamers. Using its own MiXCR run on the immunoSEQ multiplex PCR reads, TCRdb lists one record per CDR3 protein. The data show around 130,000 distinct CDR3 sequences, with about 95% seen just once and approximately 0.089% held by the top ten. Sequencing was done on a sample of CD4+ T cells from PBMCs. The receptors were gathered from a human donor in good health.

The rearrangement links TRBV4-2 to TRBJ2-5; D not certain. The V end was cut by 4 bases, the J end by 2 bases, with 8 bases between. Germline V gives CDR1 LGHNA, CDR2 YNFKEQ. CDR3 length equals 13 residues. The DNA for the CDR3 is TGTGCCAGCAGCCCGAGTCTTCAAGAGACCCAGTACTTC. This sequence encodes CASSPSLQETQYF.

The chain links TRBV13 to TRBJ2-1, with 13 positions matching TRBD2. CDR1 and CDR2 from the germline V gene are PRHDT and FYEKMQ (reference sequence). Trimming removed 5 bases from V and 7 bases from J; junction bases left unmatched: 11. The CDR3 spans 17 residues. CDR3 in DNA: TGTGCCAGCAGCACAACGGGACTAGCGGGAATGGTAAATGAGCAGTTCTTC. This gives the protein CASSTTGLAGMVNEQFF.

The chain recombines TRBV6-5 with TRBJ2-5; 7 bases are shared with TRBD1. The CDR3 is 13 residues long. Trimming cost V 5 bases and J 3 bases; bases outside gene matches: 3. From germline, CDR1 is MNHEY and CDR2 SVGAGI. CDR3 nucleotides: TGTGCCAGCAGTACTGACAGGGAAGAGACCCAGTACTTC. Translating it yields CASSTDREETQYF.